The rows below give T cell receptor beta chains drawn from one sample of a study of CD8 T cells in Susac syndrome. TCRdb re-analysed the immunoSEQ multiplex PCR reads in MiXCR, keeping a single row per CDR3 protein. This table has under 200,000 distinct CDR3 sequences, 95% to 97% appearing once. The specimen was CD4+ T cells from PBMCs. The receptors here all came from a human donor with Susac syndrome. CDR3s include the opening cysteine and the closing phenylalanine or tryptophan. Fields, in order: V gene, D gene, clone size, J gene, CDR3 protein, CDR3 DNA. D genes are given only for firm matches. Clone size appears in some rows only: once, few, many, or a class for an expanded clone.

TRBV18	TRBD1	NA	TRBJ2-6	CASSSMDRGAIGANVLTF	TGTGCCAGCTCATCAATGGACAGGGGTGCGATTGGGGCCAACGTCCTGACTTTC
TRBV24-1	TRBD1	NA	TRBJ1-2	CAIGTGGAEDGYTF	TGTGCCATCGGGACAGGGGGCGCCGAGGATGGCTACACCTTC
TRBV28	NA	NA	TRBJ2-7	CASRSRPVAWREQYF	TGTGCCAGCCGGAGTCGCCCGGTCGCATGGCGGGAGCAGTACTTC
TRBV4-1	NA	NA	TRBJ1-5	CASSQVEARDQPQHF	TGCGCCAGCAGCCAAGTTGAGGCGCGGGATCAGCCCCAGCATTTT
TRBV4-3	NA	NA	TRBJ2-3	CASSQGQGDTQYF	TGCGCCAGCAGCCAAGGCCAGGGGGATACGCAGTATTTT
TRBV2	TRBD1	NA	TRBJ2-1	CASRRGQANNEQFF	TGTGCCAGCAGGAGAGGACAGGCCAACAATGAGCAGTTCTTC
TRBV9	TRBD2	NA	TRBJ2-2	CASSPKGLAGGRTGELFF	TGTGCCAGCAGCCCGAAGGGACTAGCGGGAGGGCGCACCGGGGAGCTGTTTTTT
TRBV20-1	NA	NA	TRBJ1-1	CSAGGLGTEAFF	TGCAGTGCGGGGGGTTTGGGCACTGAAGCTTTCTTT
TRBV5-1	TRBD1	NA	TRBJ1-1	CASSYQGEGEAFF	TGCGCCAGCAGCTACCAGGGGGAGGGTGAAGCTTTCTTT
TRBV20-1	NA	NA	TRBJ2-3	CSATQTGRTTQYF	TGCAGTGCTACGCAAACGGGCCGTACTACGCAGTATTTT
TRBV28	NA	NA	TRBJ2-4	CASSSPPAGQMRRYF	TGTGCCAGCAGTTCCCCGCCAGCGGGACAAATGAGGAGGTACTTC
TRBV20-1	NA	NA	TRBJ2-1	CSASPVRPNSYNEQFF	TGCAGTGCTAGCCCCGTAAGACCCAACTCCTACAATGAGCAGTTCTTC
TRBV20-1	NA	NA	TRBJ2-4	CSARQNIQYF	TGCAGTGCTAGACAAAACATTCAGTACTTC
TRBV28	NA	NA	TRBJ2-2	CASTPNGFRVGTGELFF	TGTGCCAGCACTCCTAATGGGTTCAGGGTTGGCACCGGGGAGCTGTTTTTT
TRBV12-3/TRBV12-4	NA	NA	TRBJ1-2	CASSFSRTVDYGYTF	TGTGCCAGCAGTTTCTCCCGGACAGTCGACTATGGCTACACCTTC
TRBV7-2	NA	NA	TRBJ1-2	CASSPRTNYGYTF	TGTGCCAGCAGCCCAAGGACGAACTATGGCTACACCTTC
TRBV29-1	TRBD2	NA	TRBJ2-1	CSVLAGPSYNEQFF	TGCAGCGTCTTAGCGGGGCCCTCCTACAATGAGCAGTTCTTC
TRBV27	NA	NA	TRBJ2-3	CASSRLDTQYF	TGTGCCAGCAGTCGGCTCGATACGCAGTATTTT
TRBV5-4	TRBD2	NA	TRBJ2-2	CASRPGLAGGELFF	TGTGCCAGCAGACCGGGACTAGCGGGAGGGGAGCTGTTTTTT
TRBV29-1	NA	NA	TRBJ1-2	CSSGDSNYGYTF	TGCAGCTCGGGAGACAGTAACTATGGCTACACCTTC
TRBV7-2	TRBD1	NA	TRBJ2-1	CASSGQGRGFNNEQFF	TGTGCCAGCAGCGGACAGGGGCGGGGGTTCAACAATGAGCAGTTCTTC
TRBV14	TRBD1	NA	TRBJ2-3	CASSGHRGTDTQYF	TGTGCCAGCAGCGGCCACAGGGGAACAGATACGCAGTATTTT
TRBV30	NA	NA	TRBJ2-3	CAWTRVLDTQYF	TGTGCCTGGACCAGGGTCTTAGATACGCAGTATTTT
TRBV20-1	NA	NA	TRBJ2-2	CSAPRGGPNTGELFF	TGCAGTGCCCCTCGGGGCGGACCGAACACCGGGGAGCTGTTTTTT
TRBV4-3	NA	NA	TRBJ2-6	CASSQDLGAGANVLTF	TGCGCCAGCAGCCAAGACTTAGGAGCTGGGGCCAACGTCCTGACTTTC
TRBV20-1	TRBD1	NA	TRBJ2-3	CSATSPPGQGSDTQYF	TGCAGTGCTACGTCCCCCCCGGGACAGGGGTCCGATACGCAGTATTTT
TRBV4-3	NA	NA	TRBJ2-1	CASSQDWAAPQFF	TGCGCCAGCAGCCAAGATTGGGCTGCCCCGCAGTTCTTC
TRBV11-1	TRBD2	once	TRBJ2-5	CASSHGLAGEETQYF	TGTGCCAGCAGCCACGGACTAGCGGGGGAAGAGACCCAGTACTTC
TRBV14	NA	NA	TRBJ1-1	CASSPPLSTEAFF	TGTGCCAGCAGCCCCCCCCTGAGCACTGAAGCTTTCTTT
TRBV12-3/TRBV12-4	NA	NA	TRBJ2-4	CASSRGGAAKNIQYF	TGTGCCAGCAGTCGTGGGGGGGCAGCCAAAAACATTCAGTACTTC
TRBV4-2	TRBD2	NA	TRBJ2-5	CASGRGDDQETQYF	TGTGCCTCCGGCCGGGGGGACGACCAAGAGACCCAGTACTTC
TRBV4-3	NA	NA	TRBJ1-4	CASSQGGTTNEKLFF	TGCGCCAGCAGCCAAGGCGGTACAACTAATGAAAAACTGTTTTTT
TRBV30	NA	NA	TRBJ1-1	CAWSLAVPLNTEAFF	TGTGCCTGGAGCTTAGCCGTCCCCCTGAACACTGAAGCTTTCTTT
TRBV28	NA	NA	TRBJ1-1	CASIWGGTEAFF	TGTGCCAGCATATGGGGGGGCACTGAAGCTTTCTTT
TRBV30	TRBD2	NA	TRBJ2-1	CAWKRAGVFLLHNEQFF	TGTGCCTGGAAGAGAGCGGGAGTCTTCTTACTTCACAATGAGCAGTTCTTC
TRBV15	NA	once	TRBJ2-6	CATSRDWGSGANVLTF	TGTGCCACCAGCAGAGATTGGGGGTCTGGGGCCAACGTCCTGACTTTC
TRBV29-1	NA	NA	TRBJ2-1	CSVVFGFRISNEQFF	TGCAGCGTTGTGTTTGGCTTTCGAATTTCGAATGAGCAGTTCTTC
TRBV28	TRBD2	NA	TRBJ2-7	CASSPTSGSPRFEQYF	TGTGCCAGCAGTCCAACTAGCGGGAGTCCCAGGTTCGAGCAGTACTTC
TRBV24-1	TRBD1	once	TRBJ2-5	CATSDPTGGVEETQYF	TGTGCCACCAGTGATCCGACAGGGGGAGTAGAAGAGACCCAGTACTTC